This TCR beta chain was retrieved from a study of T cell responses to AZD1222 COVID-19 vaccine. General study results and limits: The reported proportion of spike-specific TCRs targeting unmutated variant regions was nearly half.

The CDR3 is 11 amino acids. The V gene's germline CDR1 is MDHEN and CDR2 SYDVKM. Trimming stripped 7 bases from V and 8 bases from J, with 11 bases between. Note on this clone: What it binds is unknown.

Profiled with immunoSEQ multiplex PCR; TCRdb holds only in-frame clones, not every one. The sample shows roughly 79,000 clones, around 73% of them seen only once. This clonotype was obtained from an adult in good health. V and J are TRBV28 and TRBJ1-1; TRBD1 is a possible D gene (5 bases). The material was peripheral blood, obtained on day 0 of AZD1222 vaccination. The CDR3: CASTQGVEAFF. CDR3 nucleotides: TGTGCCAGCACTCAGGGAGTAGAAGCTTTCTTT.